A single sample gave rise to the 6 T cell receptor beta chains below, sequenced in a study of T cells in Graves' hyperthyroidism and ophthalmopathy (dated 2019 in TCRdb). Library creation used multiplex PCR. The reads were generated on an Illumina HiSeq 2000. The TCR beta CDR3 regions were amplified from the RNA transcripts. The TCR CDR3 was subjected to a first round of RT-PCR using the HTBI primer set and the Qiagen OneStep RT-PCR kit. TCRdb reworked the public reads: Q25 trimming with fastp, MiXCR clone assembly, productive beta chains retained. Rows are unified per CDR3 protein, each entry keeping the most common DNA and genes. Here the sample has under 650,000 distinct CDR3 sequences; about 16% occur a single time. Less than 4.5% of the sample comes from the top ten. What was sequenced was blood. Receptors originate from a woman in her twenties or thirties with Graves' hyperthyroidism.

At least ten counts were recorded for this clonotype. The chain uses TRBV12-3 or TRBV12-4 and TRBJ2-7; TRBD1 matches at 7 bases. This CDR3 is 14 amino acids long. The V and J ends lost 5 bases and 5 bases, in that order; junction bases with no gene match: 9. CDR3 protein: CASSPPGQSDEQYF. The CDR3 DNA follows: TGTGCCAGCAGTCCCCCGGGACAGTCGGACGAGCAGTACTTC.

Turning to this clonotype: With a much larger clone just one base away, this may be a read error. The rearrangement uses TRBV11-2 and TRBJ2-7; 9 positions match TRBD1. CDR3 length: 15 amino acids. Germline V gene lookup returns CDR1 SGHAT and CDR2 FQNNGV. V trimming: 4 bases; J trimming: 9 bases; junction bases outside the gene matches: 13. The CDR3 region has the DNA TGTGCCAGCAGCTCACTCCGGGACAGGGTTGCCGGGCAGTACTTC. Its translation is CASSSLRDRVAGQYF.

The chain links TRBV5-1 to TRBJ1-1; no definite D call. Germline CDR1 SGHRS, CDR2 YFSETQ. The CDR3 loop spans 12 amino acids. The V gene lost 9 bases and the J gene lost 11 bases, with 20 bases spanning the gap. Here the CDR3 DNA reads TGCGCCACCAGAGGTTCCTGGGCTATGGCTTTCTTT. It codes for CATRGSWAMAFF.

This clonotype was detected a few times. This rearrangement joins TRBV20-1 to TRBJ1-2; a possible D gene is TRBD1 (5 bases). V gave up 6 bases and J gave up 2 bases, with 22 bases separating them. The CDR3 runs 16 residues. The germline V gene has CDR1 DFQATT and CDR2 SNEGSKA (reference sequence). Written as DNA, the CDR3 is TGCAGTGCCTACGATTTAACCGGGGGGAACAACTATGGCTACACCTTC. Translating gives CSAYDLTGGNNYGYTF.

At least ten counts were recorded for this clonotype. The gene calls are TRBV2 and TRBJ2-1, with TRBD1 matching 7 bases. V shed 5 bases, J shed 9 bases, and the junction held 4 bases outside the gene matches. The CDR3 extends over 12 amino acids. Germline lookup yields CDR1 SNHLY and CDR2 FYNNEI. CDR3 amino acids: CASSRQGFEQFF. In DNA form, the CDR3 reads TGTGCCAGCAGTCGACAGGGCTTTGAGCAGTTCTTC.

This clonotype was seen more than once but under ten times. The chain is built from TRBV30 and TRBJ2-3; D remains ambiguous. V lost 0 bases and J lost 1, with 5 bases in between. The CDR3 runs 13 residues. In germline, CDR1 is GTSNPN, CDR2 SVGIG (reference sequence). As DNA, the CDR3 is TGTGCCTGGAGTGTAATACGCACAGATACGCAGTATTTT. Translating gives CAWSVIRTDTQYF.